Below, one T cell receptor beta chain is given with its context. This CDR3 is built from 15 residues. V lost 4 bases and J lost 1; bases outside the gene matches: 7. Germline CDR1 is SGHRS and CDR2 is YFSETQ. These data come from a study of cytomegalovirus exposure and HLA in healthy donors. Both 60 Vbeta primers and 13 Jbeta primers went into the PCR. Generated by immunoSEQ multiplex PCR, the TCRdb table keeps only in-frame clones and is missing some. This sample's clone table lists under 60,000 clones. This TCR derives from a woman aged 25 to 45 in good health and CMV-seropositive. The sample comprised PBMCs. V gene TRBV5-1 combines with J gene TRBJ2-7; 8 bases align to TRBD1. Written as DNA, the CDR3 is TGCGCCAGCAGCCCCCGGGACAGGCCATCCTACGAGCAGTACTTC. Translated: CASSPRDRPSYEQYF.